This T cell receptor beta chain was captured in a study of blood T cell repertoires in COVID-19 (TCRdb year 2020). Background for the entire study: The collaborator samples originated in the United States, Italy and Spain and spanned the acute and convalescent phases of COVID-19. The material from the prospective study consisted of cDNA or gDNA derived from T cells, B-cell-depleted T cells, or PBMCs. Deeply sampled blood TCRbeta repertoires from subjects exposed to, actively infected with, or recovered from COVID-19 were included in the dataset. A freely available public database, intended as a resource for researchers studying the immune response to SARS-CoV-2, is where the repertoires were released. The samples were drawn from the first 160 participants of the ongoing ImmuneRACE study and from over a thousand subjects provided by 6 global collaborators. Sample metadata almost always included a de-identified subject ID, COVID-19 status, age in years and sex. HLA class I and class II types, where available, came from metadata supplied by the sample provider rather than from assay-based typing. What the study reported, not specific to this receptor: Clinical and demographic metadata were provided uncurated, with the amount varying by source and participant.

In regard to this clone: Its antigen has not been determined. No base-level quality is on record; no much larger clone is a single base apart.

TCRbeta CDR3 regions were amplified from genomic DNA by means of the immunoSEQ Assay, a bias-controlled multiplex PCR. For the original study's pipeline: The number of nucleated cells in each sample was estimated by amplification of reference gene primers within the assay. To quantify the absolute abundance of each unique TCRbeta CDR3 rearrangement, sequence reads were collapsed and filtered. For each sample, productive Simpson clonality was calculated by taking the square root of Simpson's diversity index across productive rearrangements. Not all clones reach the TCRdb copy of this immuneACCESS table, which keeps in-frame sequences only. Checked studies attribute under half of the gap to unresolved V genes and leave the rest unexplained. That table is the source of V, J and clone size, and D and trimming were worked out from the DNA. Recorded for this sample are 55,000 to 60,000 clones; roughly 84% of them occurred a single time. Roughly 15% of the sample lies in the top ten.

Whole blood was collected in K2EDTA tubes by collaborating institutions according to the institutions' own protocols. For TCRbeta analysis, collaborators shipped samples in one of three forms: frozen whole blood, isolated PBMCs, or DNA extracted from either of those sample types. The specimen was peripheral blood. This sequence was found in a man between 65 and 85 years old with active COVID-19.

The CDR3: CASRTRTGGNSPLHF. The bases read TGTGCCAGCAGGACTCGGACGGGGGGTAATTCACCCCTCCACTTT. This receptor chain uses TRBV6-5 and TRBJ1-6; possibly the D gene is TRBD1, per 5 matching bases. The CDR3 contains 15 residues, cysteine and phenylalanine counted. Only the CDR3 portion is preserved as DNA: 45 bases, with reading frame beginning at the first base. CDR1 MNHEY and CDR2 SVGAGI are derived from the germline V gene. At the junction V is shortened by 6 bases and J by 6 bases, with 15 bases in between.